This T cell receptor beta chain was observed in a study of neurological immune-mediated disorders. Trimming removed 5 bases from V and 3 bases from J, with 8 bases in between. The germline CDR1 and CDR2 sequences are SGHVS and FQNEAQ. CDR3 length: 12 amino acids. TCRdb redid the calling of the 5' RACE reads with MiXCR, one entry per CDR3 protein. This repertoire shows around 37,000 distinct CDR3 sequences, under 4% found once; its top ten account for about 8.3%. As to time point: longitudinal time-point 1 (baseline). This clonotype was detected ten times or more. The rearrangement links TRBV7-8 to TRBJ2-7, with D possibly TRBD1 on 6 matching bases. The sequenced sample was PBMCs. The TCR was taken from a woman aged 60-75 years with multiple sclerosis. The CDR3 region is CASSATGYEQYF. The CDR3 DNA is TGTGCCAGCAGCGCGACAGGCTACGAGCAGTACTTC.